A selection of T cell receptor beta chains follows, all from one sample in a study of shared clonotypes between healthy human individuals. The data were produced by immunoSEQ multiplex PCR, yet TCRdb's version contains in-frame clones alone and is incomplete. The sample lists around 1.1 million clones; roughly 74% were seen once. The sample comprised memory CD4+ T cells from PBMCs. The source is a man aged 18 to 30 in good health. Some clones in this sample may be carry-over from other donors' samples. The CDR3 runs from the conserved cysteine through the conserved F or W. A D gene is named only where the DNA matches it firmly. Where a row states a size, it is once, few, many or the class of an expanded clone; other rows omit it.

D gene,V gene,clone size,J gene,CDR3 DNA,CDR3 protein
TRBD1,TRBV30,-,TRBJ2-7,TGTGCCTGGAGTGTAATCGACGGACAGGGGGTTTTGGCCGAGCAGTACTTC,CAWSVIDGQGVLAEQYF
TRBD1,TRBV4-1,-,TRBJ2-7,TGCGCCAGCAGCCGCACGACAGGGGCCTACGAGCAGTACTTC,CASSRTTGAYEQYF
-,TRBV5-1,-,TRBJ2-1,TGCGCCAGCAGCTTGGCGGGACAATTAAGCTCCTACAATGAGCAGTTCTTC,CASSLAGQLSSYNEQFF
-,TRBV7-2,-,TRBJ2-7,TGTGCCAGCAGCGCGTCTCAGGGGCCTTACGAGCAGTACTTC,CASSASQGPYEQYF
-,TRBV6-1,-,TRBJ1-2,TGTGCCAGCAGTGAGCTGCGGGGCGGCTATGGCTACACCTTC,CASSELRGGYGYTF
-,TRBV7-9,few,TRBJ2-7,TGTGCCAGCAGCTTAGGACATCTCTACGAGCAGTACTTC,CASSLGHLYEQYF
-,TRBV18,-,TRBJ2-7,TGTGCCAGCTCAAACGGACCCTACGAGCAGTACTTC,CASSNGPYEQYF
TRBD1,TRBV27,-,TRBJ1-1,TGTGCCAGCAGCCCAGGACAGGCCAGGCGGGCTGAAGCTTTCTTT,CASSPGQARRAEAFF
TRBD1,TRBV6-1,-,TRBJ2-2,TGTGCCAGCAGTGGGGACAGGGGGCTCGGGGAGCTGTTTTTT,CASSGDRGLGELFF
-,TRBV18,-,TRBJ1-2,TGTGCCAGCTCAATCGGGACGGTTTATGGCTACACCTTC,CASSIGTVYGYTF
-,TRBV6-1,-,TRBJ2-7,TGTGCCAGCAGTGAACAGGGTTGGTACGAGCAGTACTTC,CASSEQGWYEQYF
TRBD1,TRBV28,-,TRBJ1-1,TGTGCCAGCAGTTTCATTCTGAGGCAGGGGGCCAACACTGAAGCTTTCTTT,CASSFILRQGANTEAFF
-,TRBV5-1,-,TRBJ2-7,TGCGCCAGCAGCGTCACAGGGACCTCCTACGAGCAGTACTTC,CASSVTGTSYEQYF
TRBD2,TRBV4-3,-,TRBJ2-5,TGCGCCAGCAGCCAAGAGACTAGCGGGAGGTTGGAGACCCAGTACTTC,CASSQETSGRLETQYF
TRBD2,TRBV14,-,TRBJ2-5,TGTGCCAGCAGCCAAGATCGTTCGGGACTAGCGGAGGAGACCCAGTACTTC,CASSQDRSGLAEETQYF
-,TRBV28,-,TRBJ1-5,TGTGCCAGCAGTCCGCTTGGAAGCGGTCAGCCCCAGCATTTT,CASSPLGSGQPQHF
-,TRBV7-2,-,TRBJ2-7,TGTGCCAGCAGCCCTAGGGTGACCAGACCATACTACGAGCAGTACTTC,CASSPRVTRPYYEQYF
-,TRBV25-1,-,TRBJ1-1,TGTGCCAGCAGTGGTATGGGAAGGGTAACTGAAGCTTTCTTT,CASSGMGRVTEAFF
-,TRBV4-2,-,TRBJ2-7,TGTGCCAGCAGCCAAGTGTGGGGAGTGTCGTGGGAGCAGTACTTC,CASSQVWGVSWEQYF
TRBD2,TRBV18,-,TRBJ2-3,TGTGCCAGCTCCCGTTCTAGCGGGTTCACAGATACGCAGTATTTT,CASSRSSGFTDTQYF
TRBD2,TRBV7-7,-,TRBJ2-5,TGTGCCAGCAGCTCCACGACGGGGACTAGCGGCCAAGAGACCCAGTACTTC,CASSSTTGTSGQETQYF
TRBD2,TRBV11-1,-,TRBJ2-7,TGTGCCAGCAGCGCGTCGACTAGCGGGAGGTACGAGCAGTACTTC,CASSASTSGRYEQYF
-,TRBV9,-,TRBJ2-1,TGTGCCAGCAGCGTAGACGGGCTAACGAACAATGAGCAGTTCTTC,CASSVDGLTNNEQFF
TRBD2,TRBV19,-,TRBJ2-5,TGTGCCAGTAGTATAATTAGCGGGGTGGGACAAGAGACCCAGTACTTC,CASSIISGVGQETQYF
TRBD2,TRBV27,-,TRBJ2-7,TGTGCCAGCGGGACTAGCGCGTCCTACGAGCAGTACTTC,CASGTSASYEQYF
-,TRBV27,-,TRBJ2-3,TGTGCCAGCAGCGCAACCGAAGTAGATACGCAGTATTTT,CASSATEVDTQYF
TRBD2,TRBV27,-,TRBJ2-3,TGTGCCAGCAGTTCAAACCAAGTTTCAGCGGGAGGACGTACGCAGTATTTT,CASSSNQVSAGGRTQYF
-,TRBV29-1,few,TRBJ2-3,TGCAGCGTTGAAGGGGCCGGCGATACGCAGTATTTT,CSVEGAGDTQYF
-,TRBV14,-,TRBJ2-3,TGTGCCAGCAGCCAAGACTACGAGGCTACGCAGTATTTT,CASSQDYEATQYF
-,TRBV20-1,-,TRBJ1-1,TGCAGTGCTACCCGACCCGTTGAAGCTTTCTTT,CSATRPVEAFF
-,TRBV5-1,-,TRBJ2-2,TGCGCCAGCAGCTTATCGGGCGGAGCCGGGGAGCTGTTTTTT,CASSLSGGAGELFF
-,TRBV7-6,once,TRBJ1-2,TGTGCCAGCAGCTTAGGAAGGCGAGACTATGGCTACACCTTC,CASSLGRRDYGYTF
TRBD2,TRBV4-3,once,TRBJ2-1,TGCGCCAGCAGCCAAGATTGGGGCGGGAGGTTTCAAGATGAGCAGTTCTTC,CASSQDWGGRFQDEQFF
-,TRBV27,-,TRBJ2-7,TGTGCCAGCAGTTTATTCGATAGGGAGCGCGAGCAGTACTTC,CASSLFDREREQYF
-,TRBV5-1,-,TRBJ1-1,TGCGCCAGCAGCTTGGGGCAAATTAACGGGGGCGCAGGGACTGAAGCTTTCTTT,CASSLGQINGGAGTEAFF
-,TRBV28,-,TRBJ2-7,TGTGCCAGCAGTTTCGAGCACGAGCAGTACTTC,CASSFEHEQYF
-,TRBV5-4,-,TRBJ2-5,TGTGCCAGCAGCCCATACGGCACCAGGAGCGAGACCCAGTACTTC,CASSPYGTRSETQYF
TRBD1,TRBV11-3,-,TRBJ2-2,TGTGCCAGCAGCTGGGGACAGGGGGACACCGGGGAGCTGTTTTTT,CASSWGQGDTGELFF
-,TRBV30,-,TRBJ1-2,TGTGCCTGGACCCATAACTATGGCTACACCTTC,CAWTHNYGYTF
-,TRBV28,-,TRBJ2-1,TGTGCCAGCAGTTTATTTCAGGGGGGAAACGAGCAGTTCTTC,CASSLFQGGNEQFF
-,TRBV28,-,TRBJ1-2,TGTGCCAGCAGTCTAGACGTCTATGGCTACACCTTC,CASSLDVYGYTF
-,TRBV27,few,TRBJ2-7,TGTGCCAGCACCCCCCTCAGTTTACGCGGTGACTACGAGCAGTACTTC,CASTPLSLRGDYEQYF
-,TRBV11-2,few,TRBJ2-2,TGTGCCAGCAGACTCATAACCACCGGGGAGCTGTTTTTT,CASRLITTGELFF
-,TRBV6-6,-,TRBJ2-7,TGTGCCAGCAGTTACTCGGCAGAGGAGCAGTACTTC,CASSYSAEEQYF
-,TRBV10-3,-,TRBJ2-2,TGTGCCATCAGTTATCCTGGCGGGGAGCTGTTTTTT,CAISYPGGELFF
TRBD1,TRBV19,-,TRBJ2-5,TGTGCCAGTAGTATAAGCAGGGGGCGAAAGACCCAGTACTTC,CASSISRGRKTQYF
-,TRBV28,-,TRBJ1-1,TGTGCCAGCAGTTTAACTAATGAGGGGCGCACTGAAGCTTTCTTT,CASSLTNEGRTEAFF
-,TRBV6-6,-,TRBJ1-1,TGTGCCAGCAGTTACTCGAGCAGGGAATCTGAAGCTTTCTTT,CASSYSSRESEAFF
-,TRBV29-1,once,TRBJ2-3,TGCAGCGCTAAGTGGGCAGATACGCAGTATTTT,CSAKWADTQYF
-,TRBV4-1,many,TRBJ1-1,TGCGCCAGCAGCCAAGGGCATGGTGGGAGTACTGAAGCTTTCTTT,CASSQGHGGSTEAFF
TRBD1,TRBV28,-,TRBJ2-1,TGTGCCAGCAGCAGCCCCGGACAGGCCTCCTCCTACAATGAGCAGTTCTTC,CASSSPGQASSYNEQFF
-,TRBV2,-,TRBJ2-1,TGTGCCAGCAGGGGACTGACAGCCAGCTCCTACAATGAGCAGTTCTTC,CASRGLTASSYNEQFF
TRBD1,TRBV10-3,-,TRBJ1-1,TGTGCCATCAGTGAGACGGACAGGGATCGTAAAACTGAAGCTTTCTTT,CAISETDRDRKTEAFF
-,TRBV9,few,TRBJ1-2,TGTGCCAGCAGCGTTAACGCCGGGACCGAGTATGGCTACACCTTC,CASSVNAGTEYGYTF
-,TRBV7-8,-,TRBJ2-1,TGTGCCAGCAGCTTAGGACAGGTCAATGAGCAGTTCTTC,CASSLGQVNEQFF
-,TRBV5-1,-,TRBJ2-1,TGCGCCAGCAGGCCGGCACCAAACAATGAGCAGTTCTTC,CASRPAPNNEQFF